The clone carrying this T cell receptor (beta chain) has at least ten counts. Its antigen is unknown. This entry comes from a study of early T cells in non-severe SARS-CoV-2 infection. Study-wide context: Chains were unpaired, as sequencing was done on bulk RNA from unsorted whole blood. Study-wide results and caveats: Matching against VDJdb likely underestimated virus-specific expansions, favoring anti-spike CD8.

In the library, individual cDNA molecules carried attached unique molecular identifiers. TCRdb used MiXCR to reprocess the 5' RACE reads, holding one entry per CDR3 protein. This table has approximately 97,000 distinct CDR3 sequences, around 13% appearing once. This clonotype originated in an adult who was a healthcare worker with PCR-confirmed SARS-CoV-2 infection or an uninfected control (not recorded which). Sequenced input: whole blood.

CDR3 region: CASSYATRDTEAFF. CDR3 in DNA: TGTGCCAGCAGTTACGCCACGAGGGACACTGAAGCTTTCTTT. The gene calls are TRBV6-5 and TRBJ1-1, with D unresolved. The CDR3 sequence is 14 residues long. From germline, CDR1 is MNHEY and CDR2 SVGAGI. Between the trimmed V and J ends, which lost 2 bases and 3 bases, there was a span of 10 bases.